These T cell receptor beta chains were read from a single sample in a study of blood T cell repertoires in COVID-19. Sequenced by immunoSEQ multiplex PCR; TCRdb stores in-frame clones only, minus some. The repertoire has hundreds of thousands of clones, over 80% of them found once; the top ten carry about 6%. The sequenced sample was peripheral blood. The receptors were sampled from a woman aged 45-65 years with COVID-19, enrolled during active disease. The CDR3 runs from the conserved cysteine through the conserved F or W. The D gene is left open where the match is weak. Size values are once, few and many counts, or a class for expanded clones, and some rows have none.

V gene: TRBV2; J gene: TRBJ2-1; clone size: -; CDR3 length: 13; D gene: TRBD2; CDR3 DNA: TGTGCCAGCAGTGATTCTAGCGGGAGGGCGCAGTTCTTC; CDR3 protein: CASSDSSGRAQFF
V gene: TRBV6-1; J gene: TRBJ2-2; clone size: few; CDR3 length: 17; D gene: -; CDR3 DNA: TGTGCCAGCAGTGAGATTGTTAGGCAGGGGAACACCGGGGAGCTGTTTTTT; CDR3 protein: CASSEIVRQGNTGELFF
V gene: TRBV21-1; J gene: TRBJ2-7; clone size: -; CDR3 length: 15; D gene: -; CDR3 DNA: TGTGCCAGCAGCACCGTCGTTGCGCCATCCTACGAGCAGTACTTC; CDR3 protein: CASSTVVAPSYEQYF
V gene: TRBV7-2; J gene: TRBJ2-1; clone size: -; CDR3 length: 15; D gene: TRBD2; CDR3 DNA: TGTGCCAGCAGCCCACTGCAGACTAGCGGGTCGGTTGAGTTCTTC; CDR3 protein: CASSPLQTSGSVEFF
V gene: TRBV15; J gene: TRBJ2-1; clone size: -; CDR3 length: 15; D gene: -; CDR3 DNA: TGTGCCACCAGACTACTGGGCGGGGCTTACAATGAGCAGTTCTTC; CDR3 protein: CATRLLGGAYNEQFF
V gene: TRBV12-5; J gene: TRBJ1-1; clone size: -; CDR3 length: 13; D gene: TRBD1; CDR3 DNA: TGTGCTAGTGGGGAACAGGGGTTCCAAACCGCTTTCTTT; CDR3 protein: CASGEQGFQTAFF
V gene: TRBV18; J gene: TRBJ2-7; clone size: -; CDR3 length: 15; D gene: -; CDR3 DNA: TGTGCCAGCTCACTAACCGGTCTCAGGGACTACGAGCAGTACTTC; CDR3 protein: CASSLTGLRDYEQYF
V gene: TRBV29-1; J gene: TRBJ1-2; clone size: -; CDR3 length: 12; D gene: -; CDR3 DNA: TGCAGCGTTGAGGACAGTTCTAGGGGCTACACCTTC; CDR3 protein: CSVEDSSRGYTF
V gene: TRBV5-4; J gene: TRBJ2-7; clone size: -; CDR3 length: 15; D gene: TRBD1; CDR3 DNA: TGTGCCAGCAGCTTGGCCTCCCGACAGGGCTACGAGCAGTACTTC; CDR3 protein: CASSLASRQGYEQYF
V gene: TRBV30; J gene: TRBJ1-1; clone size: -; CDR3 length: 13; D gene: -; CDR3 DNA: TGTGCCTGGAACTACATTATGAACACTGAAGCTTTCTTT; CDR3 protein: CAWNYIMNTEAFF
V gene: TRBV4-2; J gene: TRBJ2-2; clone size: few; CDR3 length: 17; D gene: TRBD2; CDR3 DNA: TGTGCCAGCAGCCAAGTAACACTAGCGGGAAGCACCGGGGAGCTGTTTTTT; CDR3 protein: CASSQVTLAGSTGELFF
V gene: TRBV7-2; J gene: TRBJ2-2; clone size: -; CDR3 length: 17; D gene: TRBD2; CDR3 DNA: TGTGCCAGCAGCTTAGCGCTCGCGGGAGGGAACACCGGGGAGCTGTTTTTT; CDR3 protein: CASSLALAGGNTGELFF
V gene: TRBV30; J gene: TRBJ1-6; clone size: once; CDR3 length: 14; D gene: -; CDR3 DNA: TGTGCCTGGAGTGCGGGAGGTCTCAATTCACCCCTCCACTTT; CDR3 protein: CAWSAGGLNSPLHF
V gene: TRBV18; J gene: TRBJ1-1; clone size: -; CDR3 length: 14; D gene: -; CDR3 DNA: TGTGCCAGCTCATCAACCGATGCGGACACTGAAGCTTTCTTT; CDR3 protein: CASSSTDADTEAFF
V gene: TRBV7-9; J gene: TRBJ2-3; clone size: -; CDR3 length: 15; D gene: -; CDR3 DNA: TGTGCCAGCAGCTGGGGGACACACACCGCGGATACGCAGTATTTT; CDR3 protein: CASSWGTHTADTQYF
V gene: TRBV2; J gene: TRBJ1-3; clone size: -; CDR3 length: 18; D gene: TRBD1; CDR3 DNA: TGTGCCAGCAGCCTCCGGGGGACAGGGGGCGTGGATGGAAACACCATATATTTT; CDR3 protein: CASSLRGTGGVDGNTIYF
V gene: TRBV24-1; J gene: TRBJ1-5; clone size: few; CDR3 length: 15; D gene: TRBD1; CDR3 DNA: TGTGCCACCAGTGAACCCGGACAGGGCCATCAGCCCCAGCATTTT; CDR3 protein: CATSEPGQGHQPQHF
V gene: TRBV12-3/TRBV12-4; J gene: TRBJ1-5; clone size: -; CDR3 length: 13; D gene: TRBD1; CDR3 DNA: TGTGCCAGCACCCTCTTCGGACAGGCGGACCGACATTTT; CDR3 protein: CASTLFGQADRHF
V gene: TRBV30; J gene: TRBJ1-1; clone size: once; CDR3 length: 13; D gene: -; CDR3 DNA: TGTGCCTGGAGTGTACTAGGGGGCACTGAAGCTTTCTTT; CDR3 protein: CAWSVLGGTEAFF
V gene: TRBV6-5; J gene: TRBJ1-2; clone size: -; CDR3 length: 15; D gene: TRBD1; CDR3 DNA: TGTGCCAGCAGTTACTCGAGGGCAGGGGGCTATGGCTACACCTTC; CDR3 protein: CASSYSRAGGYGYTF
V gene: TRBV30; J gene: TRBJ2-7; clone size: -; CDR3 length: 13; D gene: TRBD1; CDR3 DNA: TGTGCCTGGAGTAAAACAGGGGGCTACGAGCAGTACTTC; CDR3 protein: CAWSKTGGYEQYF
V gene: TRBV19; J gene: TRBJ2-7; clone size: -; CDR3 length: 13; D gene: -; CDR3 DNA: TGTGCCAGTAGTATTGGGGCTCTCTACGAGCAGTACTTC; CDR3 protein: CASSIGALYEQYF
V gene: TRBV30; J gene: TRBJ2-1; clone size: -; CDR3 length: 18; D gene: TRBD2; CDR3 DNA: TGTGCCTGGAGACTAGGTAGCGGGAGAAGTAACTCCTACAATGAGCAGTTCTTC; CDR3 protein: CAWRLGSGRSNSYNEQFF
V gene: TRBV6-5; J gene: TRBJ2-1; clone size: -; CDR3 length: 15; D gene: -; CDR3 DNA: TGTGCCAGCGGTCATAGCGGAGGCTCCTACAATGAGCAGTTCTTC; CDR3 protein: CASGHSGGSYNEQFF
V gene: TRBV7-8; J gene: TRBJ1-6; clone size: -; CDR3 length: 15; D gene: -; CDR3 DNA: TGTGCCAGCAGCTTAGTTAGTTCCTATAATTCACCCCTCCACTTT; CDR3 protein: CASSLVSSYNSPLHF
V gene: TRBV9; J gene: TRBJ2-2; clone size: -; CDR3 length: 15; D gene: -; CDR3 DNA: TGTGCCAGCAGCGTAGCCGAGGGAGACACCGGGGAGCTGTTTTTT; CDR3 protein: CASSVAEGDTGELFF
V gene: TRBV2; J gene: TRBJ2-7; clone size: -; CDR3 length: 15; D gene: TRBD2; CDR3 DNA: TGTGCCAGCAAAGGGAGCGGGAGTAACCCCTACGAGCAGTACTTC; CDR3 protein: CASKGSGSNPYEQYF
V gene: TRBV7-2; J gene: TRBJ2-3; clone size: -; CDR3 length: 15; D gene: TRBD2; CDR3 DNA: TGTGCCAGCACCCAATCAGGGAGGGGCACAGATACGCAGTATTTT; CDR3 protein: CASTQSGRGTDTQYF
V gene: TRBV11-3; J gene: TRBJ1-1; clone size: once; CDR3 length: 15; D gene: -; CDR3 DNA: TGTGCCAGCAGCTTTGGCTCGACAGGGAACACTGAAGCTTTCTTT; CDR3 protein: CASSFGSTGNTEAFF
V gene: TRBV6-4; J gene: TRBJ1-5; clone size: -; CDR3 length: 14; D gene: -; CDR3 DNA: TGTGCCACCCCTAAAGATACGGGAGGACAGCCCCAGCATTTT; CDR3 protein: CATPKDTGGQPQHF
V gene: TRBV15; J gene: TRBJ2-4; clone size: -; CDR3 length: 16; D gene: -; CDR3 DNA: TGTGCCACCAGCAGAGATCGTTTGACCCTCTCGGGAATTCAGTACTTC; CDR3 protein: CATSRDRLTLSGIQYF
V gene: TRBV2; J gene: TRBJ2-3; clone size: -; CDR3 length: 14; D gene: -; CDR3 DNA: TGTGCCAGCAGCGTGACCCGAGGAACAGATACGCAGTATTTT; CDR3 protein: CASSVTRGTDTQYF
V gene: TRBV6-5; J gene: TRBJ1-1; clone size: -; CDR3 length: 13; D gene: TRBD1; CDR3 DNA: TGTGCCAGCAGTAATCCGGGACAGGGGGCATCTTTCTTT; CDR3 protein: CASSNPGQGASFF